The 5 T cell receptor beta chains reported below all come from one sample, sequenced in a study of PD-L1 blockade in urothelial cancer. Using immunoSEQ multiplex PCR, the repertoire was profiled, and TCRdb retains in-frame clones only, with some absent. The sample shows 17,000 or so clones, around 87% of them seen only once. Sequences were derived from PBMCs, sampled around atezolizumab (anti-PD-L1) treatment. The receptors originated from a man in his fifties with urothelial cancer.

The V call is TRBV10-1, the J call TRBJ1-2; D ambiguous. The CDR3 totals 13 residues. Deletions cut 2 bases from V and 8 bases from J, with 12 bases between. Germline-derived CDR1 and CDR2 are WNHNN and SYGVQD (reference sequence). Here the CDR3 reads CASSEGLEGGYTF. CDR3 sequence (DNA): TGCGCCAGCAGTGAGGGTTTGGAGGGAGGCTACACCTTC.

This chain links TRBV21-1 with TRBJ1-5; the table names TRBD1, a call not compared with the DNA. TRBV21-1 is marked as a pseudogene. This CDR3 comprises 16 residues. The CDR3 nucleotides are TGTGCCAGCAGCAAAGGGGGGACAGCCGACAATCAGCCCCAGCATTTT. This gives the protein CASSKGGTADNQPQHF.

CDR3 sequence reads: CASRTPGGKNYEQYF. CDR3 DNA: TGTGCCAGCAGAACTCCCGGGGGGAAAAACTACGAGCAGTACTTC. The chain couples TRBV11-2 to TRBJ2-7, with 7 bases aligning to TRBD2. This CDR3 is built from 15 residues. Germline CDR1 is SGHAT and CDR2 is FQNNGV. The ends lost 6 bases at V and 3 bases at J; junction bases unmatched: 11.

The chain links TRBV5-6 to TRBJ2-1; D ambiguous. Germline V gives CDR1 SGHDT, CDR2 YYEEEE. Trimming removed 2 bases at V and 0 bases at J, with 6 bases between. CDR3 size: 14 residues. CDR3 protein: CASSLQSSYNEQFF. The CDR3 DNA reads as TGTGCCAGCAGCTTACAGAGCTCCTACAATGAGCAGTTCTTC. Together with reference TRBV5-6 and TRBJ2-1, the CDR3 gives the full variable domain: DAGVTQSPTHLIKTRGQQVTLRCSPKSGHDTVSWYQQALGQGPQFIFQYYEEEERQRGNFPDRFSGHQFPNYSSELNVNALLLGDSALYLCASSLQSSYNEQFFGPGTRLTVL.

CDR3 DNA sequence: TGTGCCAGCAGTACGCCGACAGGGGGTACTGGGGCCAACGTCCTGACTTTC. It translates to CASSTPTGGTGANVLTF. V and J are TRBV28 and TRBJ2-6; TRBD1 matches 9 bases. CDR3 length equals 17 residues. Germline V gives CDR1 MDHEN, CDR2 SYDVKM. V lost 5 bases, J lost 2 bases, and 7 bases stayed unmatched.